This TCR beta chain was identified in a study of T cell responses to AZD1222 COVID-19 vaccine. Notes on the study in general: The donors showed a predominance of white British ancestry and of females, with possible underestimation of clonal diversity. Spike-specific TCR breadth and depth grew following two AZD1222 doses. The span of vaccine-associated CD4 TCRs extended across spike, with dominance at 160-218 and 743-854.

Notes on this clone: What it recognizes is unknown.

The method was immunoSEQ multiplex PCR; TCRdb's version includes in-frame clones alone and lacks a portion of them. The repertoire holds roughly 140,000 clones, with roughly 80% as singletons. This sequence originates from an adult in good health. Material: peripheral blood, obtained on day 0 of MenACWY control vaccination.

This CDR3 reads CSVAAGGYGYTF. The CDR3 DNA follows: TGCAGCGTTGCGGCAGGGGGCTATGGCTACACCTTC. The V gene is TRBV29-1, the J gene TRBJ1-2; 7 positions match TRBD1. In germline, CDR1 is SQVTM, CDR2 ANQGSEA. J gave up 4 bases and V 4 bases, and 3 bases lay outside the gene matches. This CDR3 is 12 amino acids long.